Following are 16 T cell receptor beta chains from one sample sequenced in a study of shared clonotypes between healthy human individuals. The method was immunoSEQ multiplex PCR; TCRdb's version includes in-frame clones alone and lacks a portion of them. In the table there are about 1.5 million clones, 95% to 99% of which are singletons. The sample comprised naive CD4+ T cells sorted from blood. Subset meaning: CD45RA+ positively selected. The source of these receptors is a man younger than 45 in good health.

The chain recombines TRBV6-5 with TRBJ1-1; D unresolved. V lost 6 bases and J lost 0, with 8 bases in between. Per germline, CDR1 MNHEY and CDR2 SVGAGI. The CDR3 is made up of 13 amino acids. The DNA for the CDR3 is TGTGCCAGCAGAGACAAGATGAACACTGAAGCTTTCTTT. Amino acid sequence: CASRDKMNTEAFF.

This chain joins TRBV5-1 and TRBJ2-7; TRBD1 is a possible D gene (5 bases). With 5 bases removed from V and 1 base from J, the gap between germline ends came to 10 bases. This CDR3 is built from 13 residues. Per the germline V gene, CDR1 is SGHRS and CDR2 is YFSETQ. The CDR3 loop reads CASRVGASYEQYF. As DNA, the CDR3 is TGCGCCAGCAGGGTAGGGGCGTCCTACGAGCAGTACTTC.

This sequence joins TRBV6-1 and TRBJ1-1; D is ambiguous. The V gene lost 5 bases and the J gene lost 1 base, with 11 bases spanning the gap. The germline CDR1 and CDR2 sequences are MNHNS and SASEGT. The CDR3 consists of 14 residues. The CDR3 loop reads CASSPVVRNTEAFF. Here the CDR3 DNA reads TGTGCCAGCAGTCCCGTAGTACGGAACACTGAAGCTTTCTTT.

This sequence joins TRBV13 and TRBJ2-2; no definite D call. Germline V CDR1 and CDR2: PRHDT, FYEKMQ (reference sequence). Trimming took 0 bases from V and 4 from J, leaving 6 bases between them. The CDR3 is 14 amino acids. CDR3 bases: TGTGCCAGCAGCTTAGGCCCGGCCACCGGGGAGCTGTTTTTT. As protein: CASSLGPATGELFF.

The chain links TRBV11-2 to TRBJ2-7; no reliable D call. V was shortened by 4 bases and J by 0 bases, with 7 bases between the two germline ends. Germline CDR1 SGHAT, CDR2 FQNNGV. The CDR3 sequence is 13 residues long. CDR3 region: CASSWGSSYEQYF. CDR3 DNA: TGTGCCAGCAGCTGGGGATCCTCCTACGAGCAGTACTTC.

This chain uses TRBV18 with TRBJ2-1, with 9 bases identical to TRBD2. In germline, CDR1 is KGHSH, CDR2 LQKENI. With 5 bases clipped from V and 5 bases from J, the junction kept 10 bases outside the gene matches. This CDR3 region has 16 residues. CDR3 loop: CASSTIAAGGHNEQFF. In DNA, the CDR3 is TGTGCCAGCTCAACCATAGCAGCGGGAGGACACAATGAGCAGTTCTTC.

The chain is built from TRBV7-2 and TRBJ1-1, with 11 bases aligning to TRBD1. The CDR3 contains 15 residues. Trimming cost V 5 bases and J 4 bases; bases outside gene matches: 6. Germline V lookup: CDR1 SGHTA, CDR2 FQGNSA. CDR3: CASSLSGQGGTEAFF. Here the CDR3 DNA reads TGTGCCAGCAGCCTATCGGGACAGGGGGGCACTGAAGCTTTCTTT.

The table lists this clone with a count of one. This rearrangement joins TRBV18 to TRBJ1-5; no reliable D call. Deletions cut 2 bases from V and 6 bases from J, with 11 bases between. CDR3 length equals 14 residues. CDR1 and CDR2 from the germline V gene are KGHSH and LQKENI. In DNA form, the CDR3 reads TGTGCCAGCTCACCATCCGGGGTTGTTCAGCCCCAGCATTTT. Residues: CASSPSGVVQPQHF.

J is TRBJ2-2 and V is TRBV12-5, with D tentatively TRBD2 (5 bases). V was pared by 3 bases and J by 2 bases, with 7 bases between. This CDR3 has 14 amino acids. CDR1 is LGHNT, CDR2 FRNRAP, per germline. CDR3 loop: CASGFSGNTGELFF. DNA for the CDR3: TGTGCTAGTGGTTTTTCGGGAAACACCGGGGAGCTGTTTTTT.

The chain is built from TRBV5-1 and TRBJ2-2; 13 bases are shared with TRBD2. The V and J ends lost 4 bases and 0 bases, in that order; junction bases with no gene match: 6. Per germline, CDR1 SGHRS and CDR2 YFSETQ. The CDR3 totals 18 residues. CDR3 nucleotides: TGCGCCAGCAGCGTGACCGGGACTAGCGGGGCGAACACCGGGGAGCTGTTTTTT. It specifies CASSVTGTSGANTGELFF.

The rearrangement uses TRBV11-2 and TRBJ2-7, with 8 positions matching TRBD2. CDR1 SGHAT and CDR2 FQNNGV come from the germline V gene. The CDR3 consists of 17 residues. The V gene end was trimmed by 2 bases and the J gene end by 3 bases; junction bases not matched to a gene: 12. The CDR3 DNA reads as TGTGCCAGCAGCTTACTGGCTATGCCGGGAGGGAACTACGAGCAGTACTTC. It codes for CASSLLAMPGGNYEQYF.

V gene TRBV5-8 combines with J gene TRBJ1-2; the D is unclear. Per the germline V gene, CDR1 is SGHTS and CDR2 is YDEGEE. This CDR3 is 12 amino acids long. The V end was cut by 1 base, the J end by 2 bases, with 3 bases between. This CDR3 reads CASSLRNYGYTF. The CDR3, as DNA: TGTGCCAGCAGCTTGCGGAACTATGGCTACACCTTC.

This chain uses TRBV7-8 with TRBJ1-3, with D hard to call. Germline CDR1 is SGHVS and CDR2 is FQNEAQ. Trimming took 3 bases from V and 1 from J, leaving 7 bases between them. The CDR3 totals 14 residues. Written as DNA, the CDR3 is TGTGCCAGCAGCTTTGTGAGATCTGGAAACACCATATATTTT. This gives the protein CASSFVRSGNTIYF.

The V call is TRBV5-1, the J call TRBJ2-1, with 11 nucleotides matching TRBD2. Germline CDR1 SGHRS, CDR2 YFSETQ. The CDR3 totals 15 residues. With 0 bases clipped from V and 7 bases from J, the junction kept 3 bases outside the gene matches. CDR3 sequence: CASSLELAGDNEQFF. CDR3 DNA: TGCGCCAGCAGCTTGGAACTAGCGGGAGATAATGAGCAGTTCTTC.

V and J are TRBV6-5 and TRBJ2-2; D is possibly TRBD1 (6 bases). Trimming removed 6 bases at V and 5 bases at J, with 16 bases between. The CDR3 runs to 15 residues. The V gene's germline CDR1 is MNHEY and CDR2 SVGAGI. The CDR3: CASRPTGMGTGELFF. In DNA form, the CDR3 reads TGTGCCAGCAGGCCAACAGGGATGGGTACCGGGGAGCTGTTTTTT.

V usage is TRBV18 and J usage is TRBJ2-7; TRBD1 agrees at 11 bases. Germline CDR1 KGHSH, CDR2 LQKENI. CDR3 length: 14 residues. Losses at the gene ends were 3 bases for V and 6 bases for J; bases not matched to a gene: 4. CDR3 nucleotides: TGTGCCAGCTCACCGACCGGGACAGGGGGCGAGCAGTACTTC. It is translated as CASSPTGTGGEQYF.